Listed below are T cell receptor beta chains from one sample, sequenced in a study of spatial heterogeneity in lung cancer. TCRdb re-analysed the 5' RACE reads in MiXCR, keeping a single row per CDR3 protein. This sample carries roughly 32,000 distinct CDR3 sequences, about 10% of them seen once, and the ten largest clones take approximately 26%. Specimen: PBMCs, collected at follow-up. The receptor source for this set is a female donor with early-stage non-small cell lung cancer. Both conserved end residues are part of each CDR3. Only part of the rows carry a size: once, few, many, or a class if the clone is expanded.

J | size | V | CDR3
TRBJ2-7 | few | TRBV5-5 | CASSRDPAPYEQYF
TRBJ1-6 | many | TRBV2 | CASSVGTGYNSPLHF
TRBJ1-5 | many | TRBV23-1 | CASSQSAKGGVYSNQPQHF
TRBJ2-3 | many | TRBV7-2 | CASSPRESTDTQYF
TRBJ2-3 | many | TRBV11-1 | CASSPRDTLNTQYF
TRBJ2-3 | NA | TRBV5-1 | CASSLPRGGPTDTQYF
TRBJ2-3 | NA | TRBV27 | CASSLTRQVSTDTQYF
TRBJ2-3 | NA | TRBV5-1 | CASSLDDTQYF
TRBJ2-7 | medium-sized | TRBV28 | CASSLFYEQYF
TRBJ1-5 | many | TRBV15 | CATSRDHGVNQPQHF
TRBJ2-5 | many | TRBV5-1 | CASSLTGGQETQYF
TRBJ1-3 | many | TRBV30 | CAWGSGNTIYF
TRBJ1-1 | many | TRBV7-2 | CASSLELDDNTEAFF